This TCR beta chain was identified in a study of control samples from healthy donors and cancer patients. The data were produced by immunoSEQ multiplex PCR, yet TCRdb's version contains in-frame clones alone and is incomplete. There are some 200,000 clones in the sample; roughly 94% occur only once, and roughly 1.6% lies in the top ten. Germline values: CDR1 MDHEN, CDR2 SYDVKM. The length of the CDR3 is 13 residues. V dropped 4 bases and J dropped 9 bases, with 16 bases sitting between them. The V call is TRBV28, the J call TRBJ2-7; a possible D gene is TRBD2 (5 bases). The receptor was derived from a man between 50 and 59 years old in good health. The sample consisted of blood. The CDR3 DNA reads TGTGCCAGCAGTTCCAGACCGGGGATAGTGCAGTACGTC. Encoded protein: CASSSRPGIVQYV.